The TCR beta chain under discussion was sequenced for a study of graft-versus-host responses after intestinal transplantation. Study-level background: Anti-thymocyte globulin induction was given to all recipients, followed by tacrolimus and steroids for 2 to 3 years.

Study conclusions and caveats: GvH clones occurred in recipient marrow; some first appeared in ileum or blood.

As regards this clone: Its specificity is not known.

Repertoires were generated with immunoSEQ multiplex PCR, while TCRdb's copy carries only in-frame clones and drops some. The table lists about 29,000 clones, approximately 80% of them singletons. The CDR3 covers 13 residues. Germline lookup yields CDR1 SGHDT and CDR2 YYEEEE. Trimming took off 2 bases at V and 11 bases at J, with 14 bases between the two ends. Graft samples were processed, releasing intraepithelial and lamina propria lymphocytes. V usage is TRBV5-6 and J usage is TRBJ2-4, with D uncertain. The material was ileum tissue, obtained 98 days after intestinal transplantation. The TCR comes from a human patient who received an intestinal transplant, so some T cells may come from the graft donor. In nucleotides, the CDR3 is TGTGCCAGCAGCTTTCGGTCTCAGATCGTTCAGTACTTC. Encoded protein: CASSFRSQIVQYF.